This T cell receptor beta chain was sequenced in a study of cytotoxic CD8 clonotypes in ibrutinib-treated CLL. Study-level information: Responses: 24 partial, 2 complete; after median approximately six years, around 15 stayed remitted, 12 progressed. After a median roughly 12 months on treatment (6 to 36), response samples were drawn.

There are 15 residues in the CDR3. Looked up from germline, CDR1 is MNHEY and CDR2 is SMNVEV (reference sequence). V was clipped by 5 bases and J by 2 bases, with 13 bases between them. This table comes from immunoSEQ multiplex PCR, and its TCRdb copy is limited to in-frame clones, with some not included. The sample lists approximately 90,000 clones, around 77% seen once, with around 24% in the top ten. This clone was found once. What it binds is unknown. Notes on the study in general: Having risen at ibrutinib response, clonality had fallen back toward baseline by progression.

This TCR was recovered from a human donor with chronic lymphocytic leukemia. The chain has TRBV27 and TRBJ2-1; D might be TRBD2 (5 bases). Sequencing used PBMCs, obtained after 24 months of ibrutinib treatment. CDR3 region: CASSGYSAPYNEQFF. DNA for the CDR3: TGTGCCAGCAGTGGGTATAGCGCTCCCTACAATGAGCAGTTCTTC.